The source of this T cell receptor beta chain is a study of shared clonotypes between healthy human individuals. This CDR3 has 13 amino acids. V lost 0 bases, J lost 8 bases, and 13 bases lay in between. Germline V lookup: CDR1 GTSNPN, CDR2 SVGIG (reference sequence). Authors' data handling: Junction-only sequences produced by ImmunoSEQ had no quality scores, so filtering differed. Clones were read by immunoSEQ multiplex PCR, and TCRdb kept only the in-frame ones, dropping some. That table is the source of V, J and clone size, and D and trimming were worked out from the DNA. The data show about 2,500,000 clones, around 90% seen once.

This sequence joins TRBV30 and TRBJ1-2; no clear D. This receptor was identified in a man in his late teens or twenties in good health. Sequences were obtained from naive CD4+ T cells sorted from blood. Regarding subset: CD45RA+ positively selected. The CDR3 region has the DNA TGTGCCTGGAGTGTGGGAAGGGCCTTGGGCTACACCTTC. Amino acids: CAWSVGRALGYTF.